The source of this T cell receptor beta chain is a study of T-cell reconstitution after alpha-beta-depleted transplantation in children. Germline V gene lookup returns CDR1 LGHDT and CDR2 YNNKEL (reference sequence). The V and J ends lost 1 base and 4 bases, in that order; junction bases with no gene match: 4. This CDR3 contains 16 residues. In its sample, this clonotype was seen a few times. A TCRbeta library incorporating unique molecular identifiers was prepared. TCRdb called the PCR reads again in MiXCR, with one record for every CDR3 protein. The sample includes about 400,000 distinct CDR3 sequences, about 20% seen only once; the top ten take 3.5% to 4%.

The clonotype originates from a human donor who donated a stem cell graft to a child with acute myeloid leukemia. The genes are TRBV3-1 and TRBJ2-2; 9 nucleotides line up with TRBD2. This material consisted of PBMCs from the stem cell graft donor, taken from the stem cell graft. CDR3 coding DNA: TGTGCCAGCAGCCAAGGCTTAGCGGGAGTCACCGGGGAGCTGTTTTTT. Amino acid sequence: CASSQGLAGVTGELFF.